This T cell receptor (beta chain) stems from a study of T cell clonality in common variable immunodeficiency (dated by TCRdb to between 2014 and 2017). Predominantly Caucasian heritage was noted among both the CVID patients and the healthy controls. Heparinized peripheral whole blood samples of roughly 5 to 8.5 ml were obtained from each donor. Genomic DNA from adults with common variable immune deficiency (CVID) and from healthy adult controls was used to sequence TCRbeta CDR3 repertoires. The control group comprised about 22 healthy adult volunteers, some 12 female and approximately ten male, aged about 23 to 70 years with a mean age of roughly 35. Diluted blood was density-centrifuged over Hypaque 1077 or Ficoll-Paque to isolate peripheral blood mononuclear cells. Genomic DNA was obtained from unsorted mononuclear cells through either Qiagen column purification or a centrifugation-based method.

To note about this clone: The antigen it binds to is not known. The CDR3 extends 3 residues past the end of the read, so its final part is completed from the germline J gene.

For sequencing, equivalent amounts of genomic DNA were input from CVID and control samples. For every sample, a 60 bp segment covering the rearranged TCRbeta CDR3 region was amplified and then sequenced. The immunoSEQ assay, a bias-corrected multiplex PCR combined with high-throughput sequencing, was used for TCRbeta amplification. The published analysis was carried out like this. Every unique nucleotide sequence was considered a clone and was annotated with V, D and J genes, copy number and frequency. Sequences were labeled productive if in frame, and non-productive if out of frame or containing stop codons. As previously described, Shannon's entropy was used to calculate clonality. Mean CDR3 Kyte-Doolittle hydropathy was derived from the predicted amino acid sequences of productive clones. Scaled V gene usage was hierarchically clustered using Manhattan distance and complete linkage with the R hclust function. Sharing of clones by CDR3 amino acid sequence was evaluated by resampling 12 repertoires per group over 100 rounds. Repertoires were searched for approximately 70 published EBV-specific and around 230 published CMV-specific TCRbeta sequences. Analysis left out a couple of CVID samples that produced under 10,000 sequences, so a few dozen CVID repertoires remained. The source is immuneACCESS, and TCRdb retained only in-frame sequences with V and J called. Part of the clones is not carried over; for the studies checked, unresolved V genes explain less than half of this, and the remainder is unexplained. V and J calls and clone size come straight from that table; D and trimming were deduced from the DNA. The table gives fewer than 50,000 clones for this sample, with none occurring only once. Approximately 0.71% of the sample goes to the ten largest clones.

Based on the germline V gene (reference sequence), the CDR1 and CDR2 sequences are SEHNR and FQNEAQ. Inclusive of the bounding cysteine and phenylalanine, the CDR3 is 13 residues long. The DNA has 30 bases, all within the CDR3, and is read from base 1. What the research found in general, with its limitations: Even though DNA input was equal, the average per sample came to 65,000 to 100,000 unique sequences for controls compared with about 30,000 for CVID samples. According to the authors, finding the cause of the higher clonality in CVID would require sequencing the repertoires of T cell subpopulations. Compared with healthy controls, CVID subjects showed increased TCRbeta clonality (t-test p = 0.018), a feature most characteristic of about a third of subjects. Differences among patients in the CVID cohort limited the correlations between repertoire features and clinical complications. Fewer TCRbeta clones were shared among CVID subjects than among healthy controls (p < 0.0001). CVID TCRbeta sequences were reported to have fewer deletions and N-nucleotide insertions and to lack highly modified clones with 13 or more V deletions.

The chain employs TRBV7-9 and TRBJ1-2; 6 matching bases give a weak D call of TRBD1. Sequenced sample: peripheral blood mononuclear cells. The sequence was obtained from a person between 18 and 75 years old in good health. CDR3 DNA (partial): TGTGCCAGCAGCTTAGGGCAGGGGACCGAC. Its translation is CASSLGQGTD. The full CDR3 sequence reads CASSLGQGTDYTF.